This TCR beta chain was identified in a study of neurological immune-mediated disorders. Study observations and caveats: One related-CDR3 cluster, which may be a signature, held the repertoires of 18 of 34 multiple sclerosis patients after phylogenetic grouping.

Germline CDR1 and CDR2: SGHRS and YFSETQ. CDR3 length: 14 residues. V was clipped by 0 bases and J by 3 bases, with 6 bases between them. TCRdb reprocessed the 5' RACE reads with MiXCR, giving one entry per CDR3 protein. The table includes some 76,000 distinct CDR3 sequences, roughly 3% detected once. This clonotype has at least ten counts. Its antigen is as yet unknown. The TCR sequence derives from a woman aged 50 to 60 with multiple sclerosis. Sequencing was carried out using PBMCs. The V and J genes are TRBV5-1 and TRBJ2-2, with unresolved D. CDR3 region: CASSLEVDTGELFF. The CDR3 DNA reads TGCGCCAGCAGCTTGGAAGTGGACACCGGGGAGCTGTTTTTT.